This T cell receptor beta chain derives from a study of T cells in Graves' hyperthyroidism and ophthalmopathy. Study-wide findings and caveats: Researchers report that a 13 V-J model separated ophthalmopathy from stable hyperthyroidism. Clonotypes that were expanded in thyroid above 0.001 mostly appeared in blood too.

To note about this clonotype: Its antigen is unknown.

There were TCR beta CDR3 regions amplified from RNA transcripts. An initial round of RT-PCR targeting the TCR CDR3 relied on the HTBI primer set. One entry per CDR3 protein, called by TCRdb with MiXCR from the multiplex PCR reads. The data hold 490,000 or so distinct CDR3 sequences, with 35% to 50% observed a single time. This CDR3 region has 14 residues. Germline CDR1 SEHNR, CDR2 FQNEAQ (reference sequence). The J segment lost 9 bases and the V segment lost 6 bases, leaving 13 bases of the junction unmatched. Not enrolled were patients with uncontrolled infection, other autoimmune disease, pregnancy or lactation.

This chain joins TRBV7-9 and TRBJ2-5; 7 bases align to TRBD1. The clonotype was recovered from an adult woman with Graves' disease, either hyperthyroidism or ophthalmopathy (not recorded which). The sample comprised peripheral blood or thyroid tissue (not recorded which). CDR3 bases: TGTGCCAGCAGTCCTGGGGCTGGGGGACAGCCCCAGTACTTC. This translates into CASSPGAGGQPQYF.